This is a list of T cell receptor beta chains from one sample in a study of OX40 agonist ivuxolimab in advanced cancers. Method: immunoSEQ multiplex PCR; TCRdb's copy keeps in-frame clones and lacks some. In the table there are about 64,000 clones, roughly 84% of which are singletons. Sequenced material: CD4+ or CD8+ T cells sorted from blood, taken in a trial of the OX40 agonist ivuxolimab. The receptors originated from an adult with an advanced solid tumor such as melanoma, head and neck, liver or kidney cancer. Both conserved end residues are part of each CDR3. D genes are given only for firm matches. Size is stated for part of the rows, as once, few or many counts, or as a class when the clone is expanded.

TRBD1	TRBJ1-3	-	TRBV7-2	TGTGCCAGCAGCTTAGTCCGACAGGGCTCTGGAAACACCATATATTTT	CASSLVRQGSGNTIYF
-	TRBJ2-7	-	TRBV5-5	TGTGCCAGCAGCTTGGCCGGGACAATGAGCTCCTACGAGCAGTACTTC	CASSLAGTMSSYEQYF
TRBD1	TRBJ1-6	-	TRBV6-5	TGTGCCAGCAGGGCTCCTCAGGGGGAAAATTCACCCCTCCACTTT	CASRAPQGENSPLHF
-	TRBJ2-5	-	TRBV6-4	TGTGCCAGCGGGGTTGGCGGAGGGTTCACAGCGACTAAGTACCAAGAGACCCAGTACTTC	CASGVGGGFTATKYQETQYF
-	TRBJ1-1	once	TRBV18	TGTGCCAGCTCACAGCCCGGGAACACTGAAGCTTTCTTT	CASSQPGNTEAFF
TRBD1	TRBJ2-1	-	TRBV7-2	TGTGCCAGCAGCTTAGCGCCCAGGGGGAACTCCTACAATGAGCAGTTCTTC	CASSLAPRGNSYNEQFF
-	TRBJ2-1	once	TRBV4-3	TGCGCCAGCAGCCGGGAGGCTGGGGGCTTTAGCTCCTACAATGAGCAGTTCTTC	CASSREAGGFSSYNEQFF
-	TRBJ1-4	-	TRBV19	TGTGCCAGTAGTACGCCGCGGGGGCAAGCTAATGAAAAACTGTTTTTT	CASSTPRGQANEKLFF
-	TRBJ2-7	-	TRBV7-3	TGTGCCAGCAGATCTAAGGCGACAGGAAAAAGCTCCTACGAGCAGTACTTC	CASRSKATGKSSYEQYF
-	TRBJ1-4	-	TRBV5-4	TGTGCCAGCGGCGAGGGAAGGAATGAAAAACTGTTTTTT	CASGEGRNEKLFF
-	TRBJ2-7	-	TRBV7-6	TGTGCCAGCAGCCCAATCCGGGGTCGCGAGCAGTACTTC	CASSPIRGREQYF
-	TRBJ2-4	-	TRBV11-2	TGTGCCAGCAGCTCCCGGAAAGGCGGAGTTAAAAACATTCAGTACTTC	CASSSRKGGVKNIQYF
TRBD1	TRBJ1-1	-	TRBV19	TGTGCCAGTAAAAGGACAGGCTTACCAAACACTGAAGCTTTCTTT	CASKRTGLPNTEAFF
-	TRBJ2-1	once	TRBV10-3	TGTGCCGCGAGGGGCTCTTCCTACAATGAGCAGTTCTTC	CAARGSSYNEQFF
-	TRBJ2-3	-	TRBV14	TGTGCCAGCAGCCCCGGGACTAGCACAGATACGCAGTATTTT	CASSPGTSTDTQYF
-	TRBJ2-5	-	TRBV6-6	TGTGCCAGCAGTGGCCAGATGGGTCCGGAGACCCAGTACTTC	CASSGQMGPETQYF
TRBD1	TRBJ1-3	few	TRBV7-8	TGTGCCAGCAGCTTTAGGGTTGTGACAGGGTATAACACCATATATTTT	CASSFRVVTGYNTIYF